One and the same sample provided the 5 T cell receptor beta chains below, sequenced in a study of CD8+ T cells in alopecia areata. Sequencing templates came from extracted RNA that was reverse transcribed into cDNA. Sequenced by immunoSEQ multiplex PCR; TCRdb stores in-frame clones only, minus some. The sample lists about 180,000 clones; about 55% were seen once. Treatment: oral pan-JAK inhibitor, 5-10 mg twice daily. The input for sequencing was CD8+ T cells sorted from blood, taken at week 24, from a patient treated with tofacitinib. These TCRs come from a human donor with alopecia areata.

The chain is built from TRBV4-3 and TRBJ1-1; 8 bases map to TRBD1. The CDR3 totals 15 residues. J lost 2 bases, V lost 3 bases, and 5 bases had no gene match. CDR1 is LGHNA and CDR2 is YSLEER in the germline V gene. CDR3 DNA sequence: TGCGCCAGCAGCCAGGAGGACAGGGCTAACACTGAAGCTTTCTTT. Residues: CASSQEDRANTEAFF.

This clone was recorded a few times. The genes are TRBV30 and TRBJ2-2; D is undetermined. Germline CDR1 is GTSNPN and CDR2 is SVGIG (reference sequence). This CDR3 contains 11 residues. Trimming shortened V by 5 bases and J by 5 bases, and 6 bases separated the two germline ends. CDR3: CAWDETGELFF. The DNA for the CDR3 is TGTGCCTGGGATGAGACCGGGGAGCTGTTTTTT.

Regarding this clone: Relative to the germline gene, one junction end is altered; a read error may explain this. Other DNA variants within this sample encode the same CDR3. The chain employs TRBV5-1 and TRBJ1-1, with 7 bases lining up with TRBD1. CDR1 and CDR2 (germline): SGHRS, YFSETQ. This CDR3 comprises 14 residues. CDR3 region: CASSGGTEGTEAFF. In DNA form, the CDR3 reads TGTGCCAGCAGCGGGGGGACAGAAGGCACTGAAGCTTTCTTT.

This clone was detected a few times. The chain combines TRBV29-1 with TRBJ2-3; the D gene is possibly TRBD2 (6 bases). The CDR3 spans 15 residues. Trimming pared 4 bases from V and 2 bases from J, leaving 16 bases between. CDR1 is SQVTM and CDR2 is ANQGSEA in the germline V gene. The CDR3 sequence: CSVGGGDKNTDTQYF. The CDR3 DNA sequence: TGCAGCGTTGGGGGCGGGGATAAAAACACAGATACGCAGTATTTT.

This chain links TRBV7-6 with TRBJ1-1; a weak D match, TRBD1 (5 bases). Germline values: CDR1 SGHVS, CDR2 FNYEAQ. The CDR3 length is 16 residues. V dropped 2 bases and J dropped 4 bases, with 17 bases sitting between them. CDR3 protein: CASSLSFEGRGTEAFF. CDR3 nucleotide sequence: TGTGCCAGCAGCTTAAGTTTCGAGGGGCGAGGCACTGAAGCTTTCTTT.